This is a list of T cell receptor beta chains from one sample in a study of cytomegalovirus exposure and HLA in healthy donors. The table came from immunoSEQ multiplex PCR; TCRdb's copy has only in-frame clones and leaves some out. The sample includes about 120,000 clones, 70% to 90% of them seen just once. The material sequenced was PBMCs. Receptors were obtained from a woman younger than 30 in good health and CMV-seropositive. CDR3s include the opening cysteine and the closing phenylalanine or tryptophan. D genes are given only for firm matches. Some rows mark clone size as missing; the rest say once, few, many or name a class of expanded clone.

V: TRBV7-2
size: .
D: TRBD1
J: TRBJ2-1
CDR3: CASSPDPGQAYNEQFF
DNA: TGTGCCAGCAGCCCCGACCCGGGACAGGCATACAATGAGCAGTTCTTC

V: TRBV19
size: .
D: .
J: TRBJ1-3
CDR3: CATSRVSGNTIYF
DNA: TGTGCTACGAGTCGTGTCTCTGGAAACACCATATATTTT

V: TRBV11-2
size: .
D: TRBD1
J: TRBJ1-5
CDR3: CASSLQGADQPQHF
DNA: TGTGCCAGCAGCTTACAGGGGGCCGATCAGCCCCAGCATTTT

V: TRBV10-3
size: .
D: .
J: TRBJ2-7
CDR3: CAISPSPGYEQYF
DNA: TGTGCCATCAGCCCTTCCCCCGGGTACGAGCAGTACTTC

V: TRBV10-3
size: .
D: TRBD1
J: TRBJ2-2
CDR3: CAIRATGQGNTGELFF
DNA: TGTGCCATCAGGGCGACGGGACAGGGGAACACCGGGGAGCTGTTTTTT

V: TRBV11-2
size: .
D: .
J: TRBJ2-3
CDR3: CASSRIGALTDTQYF
DNA: TGTGCCAGCAGCCGGATTGGGGCGCTCACAGATACGCAGTATTTT

V: TRBV2
size: few
D: .
J: TRBJ2-2
CDR3: CASKFSGWELFF
DNA: TGTGCCAGCAAGTTCTCGGGATGGGAGCTGTTTTTT

V: TRBV5-1
size: .
D: TRBD1
J: TRBJ1-4
CDR3: CASSWGTGMDEKLFF
DNA: TGCGCCAGCAGCTGGGGGACAGGGATGGATGAAAAACTGTTTTTT

V: TRBV19
size: few
D: .
J: TRBJ1-1
CDR3: CASSVTGLATEAFF
DNA: TGTGCCAGTAGTGTAACAGGGCTTGCCACTGAAGCTTTCTTT

V: TRBV9
size: .
D: TRBD2
J: TRBJ2-7
CDR3: CASRLAGQILYEQYF
DNA: TGTGCCAGCAGACTAGCGGGACAAATACTCTACGAGCAGTACTTC

V: TRBV4-1
size: few
D: .
J: TRBJ1-5
CDR3: CASSQDWAGRNQPQHF
DNA: TGCGCCAGCAGCCAAGATTGGGCAGGGCGGAATCAGCCCCAGCATTTT

V: TRBV7-6
size: .
D: .
J: TRBJ1-3
CDR3: CASSLGPVSGNTIYF
DNA: TGTGCCAGCAGCCTGGGGCCCGTCTCCGGAAACACCATATATTTT

V: TRBV9
size: .
D: .
J: TRBJ2-7
CDR3: CASSVGGGSGSYEQYF
DNA: TGTGCCAGCAGCGTAGGTGGAGGGTCGGGCTCCTACGAGCAGTACTTC

V: TRBV2
size: .
D: TRBD2
J: TRBJ2-7
CDR3: CASTPGLLNYEQYF
DNA: TGTGCCAGCACACCGGGACTACTAAACTACGAGCAGTACTTC

V: TRBV6-1
size: .
D: TRBD1
J: TRBJ1-2
CDR3: CASSLTTGGFYGYTF
DNA: TGTGCCAGCAGTCTAACTACAGGGGGCTTCTATGGCTACACCTTC

V: TRBV6-5
size: .
D: TRBD2
J: TRBJ2-1
CDR3: CASSYGAGSYNEQFF
DNA: TGTGCCAGCAGTTACGGAGCGGGGAGCTACAATGAGCAGTTCTTC

V: TRBV30
size: .
D: .
J: TRBJ1-2
CDR3: CAWSVRGNNPFLGEYYYGYTF
DNA: TGTGCCTGGAGTGTACGAGGGAACAATCCCTTCCTAGGAGAGTATTACTATGGCTACACCTTC

V: TRBV19
size: .
D: TRBD1
J: TRBJ2-4
CDR3: CASSIGQGQLAKNIQYF
DNA: TGTGCCAGTAGTATAGGACAGGGGCAGCTAGCCAAAAACATTCAGTACTTC